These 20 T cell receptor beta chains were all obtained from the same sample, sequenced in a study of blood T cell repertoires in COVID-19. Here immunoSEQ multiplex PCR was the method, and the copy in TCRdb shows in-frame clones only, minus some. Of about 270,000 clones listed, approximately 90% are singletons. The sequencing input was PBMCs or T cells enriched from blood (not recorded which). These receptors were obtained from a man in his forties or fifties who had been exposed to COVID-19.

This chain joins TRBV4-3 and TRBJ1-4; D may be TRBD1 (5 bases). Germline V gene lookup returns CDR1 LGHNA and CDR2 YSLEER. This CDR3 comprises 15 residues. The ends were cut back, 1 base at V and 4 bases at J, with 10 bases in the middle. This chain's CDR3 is CASSQGQFNNEKLFF. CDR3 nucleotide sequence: TGCGCCAGCAGCCAAGGACAGTTTAATAATGAAAAACTGTTTTTT.

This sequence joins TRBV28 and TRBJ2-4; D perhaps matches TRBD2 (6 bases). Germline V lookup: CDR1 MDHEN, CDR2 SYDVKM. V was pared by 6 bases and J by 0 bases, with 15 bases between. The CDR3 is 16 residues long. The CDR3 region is CASSQLRLVAKNIQYF. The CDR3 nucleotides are TGTGCCAGCAGCCAACTACGACTAGTAGCCAAAAACATTCAGTACTTC.

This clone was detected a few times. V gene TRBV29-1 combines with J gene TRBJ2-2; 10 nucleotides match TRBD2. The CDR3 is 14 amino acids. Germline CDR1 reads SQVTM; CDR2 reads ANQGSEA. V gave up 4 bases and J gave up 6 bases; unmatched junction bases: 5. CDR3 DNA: TGCAGCGTTGGAAGCGGGAGGGTTCCCGGGGAGCTGTTTTTT. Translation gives CSVGSGRVPGELFF.

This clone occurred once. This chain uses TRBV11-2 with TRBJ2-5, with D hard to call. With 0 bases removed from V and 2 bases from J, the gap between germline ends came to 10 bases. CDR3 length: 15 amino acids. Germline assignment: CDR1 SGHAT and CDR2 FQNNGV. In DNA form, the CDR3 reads TGTGCCAGCAGCTTAGAATTCCAGGTACAAGAGACCCAGTACTTC. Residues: CASSLEFQVQETQYF.

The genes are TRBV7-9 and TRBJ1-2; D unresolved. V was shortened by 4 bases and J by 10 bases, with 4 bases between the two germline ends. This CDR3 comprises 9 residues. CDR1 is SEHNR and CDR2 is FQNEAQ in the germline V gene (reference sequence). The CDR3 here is CASSSDYTF. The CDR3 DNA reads TGTGCCAGCAGCTCAGACTACACCTTC.

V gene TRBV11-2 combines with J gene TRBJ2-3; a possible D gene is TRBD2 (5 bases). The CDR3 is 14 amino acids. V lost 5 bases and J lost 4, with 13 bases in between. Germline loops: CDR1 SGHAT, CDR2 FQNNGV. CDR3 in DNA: TGTGCCAGCAGCCTGATCGGGGATGCAGATACGCAGTATTTT. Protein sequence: CASSLIGDADTQYF.

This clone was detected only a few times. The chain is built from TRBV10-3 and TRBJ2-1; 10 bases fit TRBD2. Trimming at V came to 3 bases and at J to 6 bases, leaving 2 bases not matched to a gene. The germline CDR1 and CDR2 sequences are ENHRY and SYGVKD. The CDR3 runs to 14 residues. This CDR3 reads CAISDTSGINEQFF. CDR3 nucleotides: TGTGCCATCAGTGATACTAGCGGGATCAATGAGCAGTTCTTC.

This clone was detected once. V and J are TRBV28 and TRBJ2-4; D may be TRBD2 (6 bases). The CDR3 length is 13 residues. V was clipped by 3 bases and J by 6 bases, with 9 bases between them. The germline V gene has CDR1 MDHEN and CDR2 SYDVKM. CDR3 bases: TGTGCCAGCAGTTTGGGGGGAGGAAACATTCAGTACTTC. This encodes CASSLGGGNIQYF.

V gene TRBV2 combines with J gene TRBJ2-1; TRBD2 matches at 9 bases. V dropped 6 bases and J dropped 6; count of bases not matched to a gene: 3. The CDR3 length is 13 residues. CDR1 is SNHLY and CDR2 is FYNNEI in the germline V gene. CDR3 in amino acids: CASRGLAVNEQFF. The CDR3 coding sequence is TGTGCCAGCAGGGGACTAGCAGTCAATGAGCAGTTCTTC.

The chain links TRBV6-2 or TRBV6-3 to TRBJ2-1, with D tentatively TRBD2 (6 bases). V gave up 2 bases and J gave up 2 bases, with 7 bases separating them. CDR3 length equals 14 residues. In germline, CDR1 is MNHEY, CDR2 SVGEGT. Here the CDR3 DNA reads TGTGCCAGCAGTTACAGGGAGGCCTACAATGAGCAGTTCTTC. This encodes CASSYREAYNEQFF.

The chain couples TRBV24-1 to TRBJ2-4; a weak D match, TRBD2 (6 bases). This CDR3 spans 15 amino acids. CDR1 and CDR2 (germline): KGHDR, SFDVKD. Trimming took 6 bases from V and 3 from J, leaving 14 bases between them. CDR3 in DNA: TGTGCCACCAGTTTCTCTTCGGGGGACAAAAACATTCAGTACTTC. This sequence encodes CATSFSSGDKNIQYF.

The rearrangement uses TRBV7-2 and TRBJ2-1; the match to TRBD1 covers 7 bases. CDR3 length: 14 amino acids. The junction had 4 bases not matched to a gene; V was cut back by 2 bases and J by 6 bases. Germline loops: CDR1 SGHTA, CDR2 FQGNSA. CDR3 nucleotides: TGTGCCAGCAGCTTATCGACAGGGCCCAATGAGCAGTTCTTC. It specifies CASSLSTGPNEQFF.

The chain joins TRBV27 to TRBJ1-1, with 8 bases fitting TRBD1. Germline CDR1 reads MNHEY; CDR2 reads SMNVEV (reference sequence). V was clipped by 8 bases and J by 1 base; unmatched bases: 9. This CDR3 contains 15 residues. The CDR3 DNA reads TGTGCCAGCTTTGGATTCGACAGGGGGAACACTGAAGCTTTCTTT. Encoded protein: CASFGFDRGNTEAFF.

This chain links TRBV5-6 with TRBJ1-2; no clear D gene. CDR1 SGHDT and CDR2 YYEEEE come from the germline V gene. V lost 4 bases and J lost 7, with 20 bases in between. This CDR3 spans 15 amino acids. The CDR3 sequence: CASSPPRGGPVGYTF. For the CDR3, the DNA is TGTGCCAGCAGCCCCCCCCGGGGAGGGCCGGTTGGCTACACCTTC.

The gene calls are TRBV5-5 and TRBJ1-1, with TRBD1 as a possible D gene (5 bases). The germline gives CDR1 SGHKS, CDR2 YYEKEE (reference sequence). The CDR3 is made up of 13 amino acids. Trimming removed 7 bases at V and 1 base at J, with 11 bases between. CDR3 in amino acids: CASGRQSNTEAFF. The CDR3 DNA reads TGTGCCAGCGGTCGACAGTCGAACACTGAAGCTTTCTTT.

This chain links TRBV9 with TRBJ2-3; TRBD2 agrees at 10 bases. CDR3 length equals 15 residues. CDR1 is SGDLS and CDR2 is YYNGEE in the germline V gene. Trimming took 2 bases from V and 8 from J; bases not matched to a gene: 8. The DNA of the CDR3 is TGTGCCAGCAGCGTGGAGTGGACTAGCGGCCTTACGCAGTATTTT. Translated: CASSVEWTSGLTQYF. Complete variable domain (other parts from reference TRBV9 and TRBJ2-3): DSGVTQTPKHLITATGQRVTLRCSPRSGDLSVYWYQQSLDQGLQFLIQYYNGEERAKGNILERFSAQQFPDLHSELNLSSLELGDSALYFCASSVEWTSGLTQYFGPGTRLTVL.

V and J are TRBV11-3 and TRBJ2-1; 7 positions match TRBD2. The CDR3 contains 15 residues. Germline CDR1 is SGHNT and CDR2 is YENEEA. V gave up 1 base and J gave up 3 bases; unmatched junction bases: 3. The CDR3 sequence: CASSLVAGLYNEQFF. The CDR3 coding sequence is TGTGCCAGCAGCTTAGTAGCGGGCCTCTACAATGAGCAGTTCTTC.

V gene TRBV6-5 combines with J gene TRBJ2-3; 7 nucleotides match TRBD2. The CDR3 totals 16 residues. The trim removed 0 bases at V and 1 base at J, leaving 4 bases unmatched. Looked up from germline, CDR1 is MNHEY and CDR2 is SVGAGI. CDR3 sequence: CASSYSRLAGTDTQYF. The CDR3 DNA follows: TGTGCCAGCAGTTACTCAAGGCTAGCGGGCACAGATACGCAGTATTTT.

CDR3 sequence: CASSLGGLRATEAFF. CDR3 sequence (DNA): TGTGCCAGCAGCTTGGGAGGGCTAAGGGCCACTGAAGCTTTCTTT. This chain connects TRBV7-9 to TRBJ1-1; unclear D gene. Germline V CDR1 and CDR2: SEHNR, FQNEAQ (reference sequence). V lost 3 bases, J lost 4 bases, and 15 bases lay in between. CDR3 length: 15 amino acids.

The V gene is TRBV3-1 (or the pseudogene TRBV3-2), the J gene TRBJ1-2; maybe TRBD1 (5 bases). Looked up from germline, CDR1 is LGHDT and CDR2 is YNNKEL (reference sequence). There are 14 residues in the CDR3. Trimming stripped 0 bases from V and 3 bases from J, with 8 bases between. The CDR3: CASSQDRGDYGYTF. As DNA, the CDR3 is TGTGCCAGCAGCCAAGATCGGGGGGACTATGGCTACACCTTC.